The entry below gives a single TCR beta chain sequence along with its context. This sample is drawn from a study of blood T cell repertoires in COVID-19. Study summary: Acute and convalescent COVID-19 specimens originated in the United States, Italy and Spain. From T cells, B-cell-depleted T cells, or PBMCs came the material, which was cDNA or gDNA.

Study processing details: Cell counts per sample came from amplifying reference gene primers. The assay was immunoSEQ multiplex PCR, and TCRdb's table has in-frame clones only and misses some. V, J and clone size reflect that table, while D and trimming were determined from the DNA. In the table there are roughly 120,000 clones, more than 70% of which are singletons. CDR3 length: 13 residues. J was trimmed by 4 bases and V by 5 bases; bases with no gene match: 4. Sample: peripheral blood. This receptor was taken from a woman older than 75 with COVID-19, enrolled during active disease. The rearrangement links TRBV12-3 or TRBV12-4 to TRBJ2-7; 8 positions match TRBD1. The CDR3 is CASSTGGIYEQYF. CDR3 coding DNA: TGTGCCAGCAGTACAGGGGGAATTTACGAGCAGTACTTC.